Shown below are 3 T cell receptor beta chains from a single sample sequenced in a study of blood T cell repertoires in COVID-19. Sequencing was performed with immunoSEQ multiplex PCR; in TCRdb, only in-frame clones are kept and a portion is missing. Of a few hundred thousand clones listed, approximately 77% are singletons. What was sequenced was peripheral blood. These TCRs come from an elderly woman with acute or convalescent COVID-19.

This chain joins TRBV2 and TRBJ1-1; 8 positions match TRBD1. Trimming cost V 2 bases and J 11 bases; bases outside gene matches: 7. Germline assignment: CDR1 SNHLY and CDR2 FYNNEI. The CDR3 is 13 residues long. The CDR3 loop reads CASSETRGPGAFF. CDR3 coding DNA: TGTGCCAGCAGTGAAACCAGGGGGCCTGGGGCTTTCTTT.

V usage is TRBV23-1 and J usage is TRBJ1-2, with D uncertain. TRBV23-1 is an ORF, with its function uncertain. The V and J ends lost 3 bases and 4 bases respectively, with 15 bases between them. This CDR3 spans 15 amino acids. The CDR3 region has the DNA TGCGCCAGCAGTCACGGAAACAGTGAATCCTATGGCTACACCTTC. Its protein is CASSHGNSESYGYTF.

This clone has more than one count but fewer than ten. The chain carries TRBV7-9 and TRBJ1-2, with 9 positions matching TRBD1. The CDR3 extends over 14 amino acids. Losses at the gene ends were 5 bases for V and 5 bases for J; bases not matched to a gene: 6. Per the germline V gene, CDR1 is SEHNR and CDR2 is FQNEAQ (reference sequence). CDR3 region: CASSRGQGSYGYTF. The CDR3 DNA follows: TGTGCCAGCAGCCGGGGACAGGGAAGTTATGGCTACACCTTC.